Reported below is one T cell receptor beta chain. Germline CDR1 and CDR2: ENHRY and SYGVKD. V lost 2 bases, J lost 4 bases, and 2 bases stayed unmatched. CDR3 length: 14 amino acids. This entry comes from a study of blood T cell repertoires in COVID-19. Profiling relied on immunoSEQ multiplex PCR, and the TCRdb table lists in-frame clones only, not all of them. The sample contains 88,000 or so clones, over 75% of which appear only once. The clonotype comes from a man in his 60s with acute or convalescent COVID-19. Material for sequencing was peripheral blood. The rearrangement joins TRBV10-3 to TRBJ2-5, with TRBD2 identical over 9 bases. The CDR3 protein is CAISEGGRGETQYF. The CDR3 bases are TGTGCCATCAGTGAGGGCGGGAGGGGAGAGACCCAGTACTTC.